This T cell receptor (beta chain) was captured by sequencing in a study of cytomegalovirus exposure and HLA in healthy donors. V trimming: 3 bases; J trimming: 0 bases; junction bases outside the gene matches: 16. CDR3 length equals 19 residues. CDR1 and CDR2 (germline): SGDLS, YYNGEE. The study, taken as a whole, reports: Prediction of most subjects' HLA-A and HLA-B alleles by TCR beta sequences was reportedly accurate. Serostatus for CMV was the only available immune exposure information. TCR association rates varied by HLA locus in a later analysis, with DRB1 highest and HLA-C lowest. A highly shared variant cluster was judged a likely technical artifact.

Worth noting for this clone: Its antigen is unidentified.

Both 60 Vbeta primers and 13 Jbeta primers went into the PCR. The protocol was immunoSEQ multiplex PCR, while the TCRdb copy is restricted to in-frame clones and leaves out a portion. The profile shows some 240,000 clones, 85% to 95% of them singletons. The clonotype originates from a girl aged 2-10 years in good health and CMV-seronegative. This chain uses TRBV9 with TRBJ2-5; 8 bases fit TRBD1. Sequences were obtained from PBMCs. In nucleotides, the CDR3 is TGTGCCAGCAGCGCACCAGCACGGACAGGGTATCTCTACCAAGAGACCCAGTACTTC. This gives the protein CASSAPARTGYLYQETQYF.